The 9 T cell receptor beta chains below all came from one sample that was sequenced in a study of metastatic and nonmetastatic thyroid tumors. Ahead of thyroid surgery, no patient had received treatment of any kind. TCRdb redid the clone calls on the PCR reads using MiXCR. The sample has about 13,000 clones; over 25% are singletons. The sequenced material came from tumor tissue. These TCRs come from a female donor with papillary thyroid cancer or a benign thyroid nodule (not recorded which). Some clones in this sample may be carry-over from other donors' samples.

The chain couples TRBV5-1 to TRBJ2-2; D gene ambiguous. Germline values: CDR1 SGHRS, CDR2 YFSETQ. V was clipped by 0 bases and J by 3 bases, with 6 bases between them. The CDR3 runs to 14 residues. The CDR3 here is CASSLVQDTGELFF. CDR3 bases: TGCGCCAGCAGCTTGGTTCAAGACACCGGGGAGCTGTTTTTT. The entire variable domain, with the rest obtained from reference TRBV5-1 and TRBJ2-2, is as follows: KAGVTQTPRYLIKTRGQQVTLSCSPISGHRSVSWYQQTPGQGLQFLFEYFSETQRNKGNFPGRFSGRQFSNSRSEMNVSTLELGDSALYLCASSLVQDTGELFFGEGSRLTVL.

The V and J genes are TRBV4-1 and TRBJ2-7; TRBD2 might be the D (6 bases). Germline V gene sequence: CDR1 MGHRA, CDR2 YSYEKL. The V and J ends lost 3 bases and 4 bases respectively, with 22 bases between them. The CDR3 is made up of 17 amino acids. The CDR3: CASSQLIGDGGVYEQYF. For the CDR3, the DNA is TGCGCCAGCAGCCAGCTAATCGGTGATGGAGGGGTGTACGAGCAGTACTTC.

This clone ranks as medium-sized. V is TRBV24-1 and J is TRBJ2-1; 11 bases line up with TRBD2. Looked up from germline, CDR1 is KGHDR and CDR2 is SFDVKD. The CDR3 covers 15 residues. Trimming took 4 bases from V and 6 from J; bases not matched to a gene: 4. The CDR3 sequence is CATSDLTSGSNEQFF. The CDR3 nucleotides are TGTGCCACCAGTGACCTAACTAGCGGGAGCAATGAGCAGTTCTTC.

The table lists this clone with many counts. The chain joins TRBV5-5 to TRBJ2-5; D may match TRBD1 or TRBD2 (5 bases each). V dropped 7 bases and J dropped 2 bases, with 12 bases sitting between them. The CDR3 is 13 residues long. CDR1 is SGHKS and CDR2 is YYEKEE in the germline V gene (reference sequence). The chain's CDR3 is CASRTEGQETQYF. DNA of the CDR3: TGTGCCAGCCGCACCGAGGGGCAAGAGACCCAGTACTTC. Using reference TRBV5-5 and TRBJ2-5 for the parts outside the CDR3, the full variable domain is DAGVTQSPTHLIKTRGQQVTLRCSPISGHKSVSWYQQVLGQGPQFIFQYYEKEERGRGNFPDRFSARQFPNYSSELNVNALLLGDSALYLCASRTEGQETQYFGPGTRLLVL.

At least ten counts were recorded for this clone. This may arise from a read error, as a much more abundant clone is one base away. The chain employs TRBV24-1 and TRBJ1-1; D is possibly TRBD1 (5 bases). The CDR3 sequence is 13 residues long. V lost 7 bases and J lost 4, with 12 bases in between. Germline loops: CDR1 KGHDR, CDR2 SFDVKD. The CDR3 sequence is CATRGGVFTEAFF. In DNA form, the CDR3 reads TGTGCCACCAGGGGGGGGGTTTTCACTGAAGCTTTCTTT.

DNA for the CDR3: TGCAGTAAAACGGACATTAGCTACGAGCAGTACTTC. It is translated as CSKTDISYEQYF. The rearrangement joins TRBV20-1 to TRBJ2-7; D might be TRBD1 (5 bases). The CDR3 loop spans 12 amino acids. Germline assignment: CDR1 DFQATT and CDR2 SNEGSKA (reference sequence). V was pared by 8 bases and J by 3 bases, with 14 bases between.

The V call is TRBV28, the J call TRBJ1-6; 8 bases map to TRBD1. Per the germline V gene, CDR1 is MDHEN and CDR2 is SYDVKM. V trimming: 4 bases; J trimming: 13 bases; junction bases outside the gene matches: 12. This CDR3 has 15 amino acids. The CDR3 DNA follows: TGTGCCAGCAGTTACTCCCCCGGGACAGGCAATCCCCTCCACTTT. It yields the protein CASSYSPGTGNPLHF.

By share, this clone ranks as medium-sized. The chain joins TRBV7-2 to TRBJ1-1; no clear D gene. Trimming stripped 5 bases from V and 3 bases from J, with 13 bases between. This CDR3 region has 14 residues. Per germline, CDR1 SGHTA and CDR2 FQGNSA. The CDR3 here is CASSIPGGHTEAFF. DNA for the CDR3: TGTGCCAGCAGCATTCCGGGAGGGCACACTGAAGCTTTCTTT.

By share of the sample, this clone is medium-sized. This chain joins TRBV2 and TRBJ1-2; D unclear. Germline CDR1 reads SNHLY; CDR2 reads FYNNEI. The CDR3 loop spans 14 amino acids. V gave up 8 bases and J gave up 8 bases, with 21 bases separating them. CDR3 DNA sequence: TGTGCCAGCTTGGACGTTTTGCGGGCAGTAGGCTACACCTTC. Its protein product is CASLDVLRAVGYTF.